This TCR beta chain was found in a study of shared clonotypes between healthy human individuals. Genomic DNA (from each subset) was split evenly across several immunoSEQ plates. In the authors' workflow: Without quality scores, immunoSEQ junctional reads could not be filtered like full-length reads. Profiling relied on immunoSEQ multiplex PCR, and the TCRdb table lists in-frame clones only, not all of them. D and trimming were read from the DNA, whereas the V and J calls and clone size are those reported in that table. The sample includes roughly 600,000 clones, roughly 98% of them seen just once. Points from the study as a whole: Among donors, the sharing of clonotypes was expected to be influenced by sequencing depth.

Positive CCR7 selection of CD45RO-negative cells yielded the naive CD8 cells, and terminally differentiated effector memory CD45RA+ cells were excluded. Turning to this clone: The antigen is undetermined.

The CDR3 covers 13 residues. V lost 6 bases to trimming and J lost 6 bases, with 12 bases between them. Germline V gene lookup returns CDR1 SNHLY and CDR2 FYNNEI. The TCR comes from a man younger than 45 in good health. Sequenced input: naive CD8+ T cells sorted from blood. J is TRBJ2-1 and V is TRBV2; TRBD2 might be the D (6 bases). The CDR3 here is CASSLYSGNEQFF. DNA of the CDR3: TGTGCCAGCAGCCTTTATAGCGGCAATGAGCAGTTCTTC. Variable domain in full (rest from reference TRBV2 and TRBJ2-1): EPEVTQTPSHQVTQMGQEVILRCVPISNHLYFYWYRQILGQKVEFLVSFYNNEISEKSEIFDDQFSVERPDGSNFTLKIRSTKLEDSAMYFCASSLYSGNEQFFGPGTRLTVL.